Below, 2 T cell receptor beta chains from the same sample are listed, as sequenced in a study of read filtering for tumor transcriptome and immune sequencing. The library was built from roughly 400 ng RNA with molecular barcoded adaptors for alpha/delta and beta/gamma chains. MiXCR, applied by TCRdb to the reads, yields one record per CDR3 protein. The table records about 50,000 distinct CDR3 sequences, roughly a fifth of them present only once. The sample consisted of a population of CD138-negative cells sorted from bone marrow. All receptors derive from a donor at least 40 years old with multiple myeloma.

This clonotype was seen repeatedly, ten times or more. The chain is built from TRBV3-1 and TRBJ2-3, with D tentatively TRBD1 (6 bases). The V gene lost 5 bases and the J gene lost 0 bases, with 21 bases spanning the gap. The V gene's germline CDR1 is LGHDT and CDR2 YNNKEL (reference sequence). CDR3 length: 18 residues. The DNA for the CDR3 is TGTGCCAGCAGCAGACGAATCGACAGGTGGACTAGCACAGATACGCAGTATTTT. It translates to CASSRRIDRWTSTDTQYF.

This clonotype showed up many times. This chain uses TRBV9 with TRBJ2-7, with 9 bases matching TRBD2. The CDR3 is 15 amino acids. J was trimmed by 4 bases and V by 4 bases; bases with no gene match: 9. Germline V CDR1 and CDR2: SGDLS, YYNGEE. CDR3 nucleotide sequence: TGTGCCAGCAGCCCTCGGGCTAGCGGGATATACGAGCAGTACTTC. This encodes CASSPRASGIYEQYF.